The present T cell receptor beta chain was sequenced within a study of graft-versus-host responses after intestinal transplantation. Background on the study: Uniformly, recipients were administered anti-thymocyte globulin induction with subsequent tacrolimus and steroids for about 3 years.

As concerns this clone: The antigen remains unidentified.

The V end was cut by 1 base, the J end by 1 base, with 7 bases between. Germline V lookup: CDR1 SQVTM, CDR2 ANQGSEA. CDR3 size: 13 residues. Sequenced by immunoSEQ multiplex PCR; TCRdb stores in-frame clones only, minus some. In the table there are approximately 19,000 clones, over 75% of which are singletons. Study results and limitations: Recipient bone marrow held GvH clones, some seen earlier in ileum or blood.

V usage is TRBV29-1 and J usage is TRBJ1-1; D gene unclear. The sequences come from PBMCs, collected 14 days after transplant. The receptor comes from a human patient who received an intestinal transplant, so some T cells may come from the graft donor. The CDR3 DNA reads TGCAGCGTTGAAGGCCCCGAGAACACTGAAGCTTTCTTT. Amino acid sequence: CSVEGPENTEAFF.